The 27 T cell receptor beta chains below come from one sample, sequenced in a study of OX40 agonist ivuxolimab in advanced cancers. Clones were read by immunoSEQ multiplex PCR, and TCRdb kept only the in-frame ones, dropping some. The table shows more than 50,000 clones, with 80% to 90% occurring only once. The sequencing used CD4+ or CD8+ T cells sorted from blood, collected in a trial of the OX40 agonist ivuxolimab. The receptor source for this set is an adult with an advanced solid tumor such as melanoma, head and neck, liver or kidney cancer.

The rearrangement joins TRBV7-3 to TRBJ2-5, with D possibly TRBD1 on 5 matching bases. V dropped 2 bases and J dropped 4 bases, with 14 bases sitting between them. CDR3 size: 15 residues. Germline CDR1 and CDR2: SGHTA and FQGTGA. CDR3 amino acids: CASSLGQGLAETQYF. CDR3 DNA: TGTGCCAGCAGCTTAGGGCAGGGCCTGGCAGAGACCCAGTACTTC.

Concerning this clone: Germline is not matched at one junction end, which may reflect a read error. Other nucleotide sequences from this sample produce the same CDR3. The V gene is TRBV6-1, the J gene TRBJ1-1; the match to TRBD1 covers 8 bases. The germline CDR1 and CDR2 sequences are MNHNS and SASEGT. The CDR3 sequence is 13 residues long. CDR3 sequence (DNA): TGTGCCAGCAGTGGACAGGGGTGGACTGAGGCTTTCTTT. Translation: CASSGQGWTEAFF.

The V gene is TRBV19, the J gene TRBJ1-5; D may be TRBD1 (5 bases). From germline, CDR1 is LNHDA and CDR2 SQIVND (reference sequence). The CDR3 has 15 residues. The V gene lost 4 bases and the J gene lost 1 base, with 11 bases spanning the gap. The CDR3 is CASSTRRGSNQPQHF. The DNA of the CDR3 is TGTGCCAGTAGTACCCGCCGGGGCAGCAATCAGCCCCAGCATTTT. Variable domain in full (rest from reference TRBV19 and TRBJ1-5): DGGITQSPKYLFRKEGQNVTLSCEQNLNHDAMYWYRQDPGQGLRLIYYSQIVNDFQKGDIAEGYSVSREKKESFPLTVTSAQKNPTAFYLCASSTRRGSNQPQHFGDGTRLSIL.

The chain has TRBV9 and TRBJ2-1; weak D call: TRBD2 (7 bases). The germline gives CDR1 SGDLS, CDR2 YYNGEE. There are 18 residues in the CDR3. V gave up 4 bases and J gave up 6 bases, with 26 bases separating them. This chain's CDR3 is CASSPFSEGGVALNEQFF. CDR3 bases: TGTGCCAGCAGCCCCTTTAGCGAGGGGGGGGTAGCCCTCAATGAGCAGTTCTTC.

The genes are TRBV5-5 and TRBJ2-3; D is ambiguous. The CDR3 runs 15 residues. Germline lookup yields CDR1 SGHKS and CDR2 YYEKEE (reference sequence). V lost 2 bases, J lost 0 bases, and 10 bases lay in between. CDR3 coding DNA: TGTGCCAGCAGCTTAGGGCAGGATAGCACAGATACGCAGTATTTT. Amino acid sequence: CASSLGQDSTDTQYF.

The chain couples TRBV5-1 to TRBJ1-1; the D is unclear. Per the germline V gene, CDR1 is SGHRS and CDR2 is YFSETQ. V lost 0 bases and J lost 0, with 6 bases in between. The CDR3 is 14 amino acids. CDR3: CASSLVQMNTEAFF. For the CDR3, the DNA is TGCGCCAGCAGCTTGGTGCAGATGAACACTGAAGCTTTCTTT.

The rearrangement links TRBV7-9 to TRBJ1-6, with D maybe TRBD1 (6 bases). This CDR3 contains 18 residues. Germline lookup yields CDR1 SEHNR and CDR2 FQNEAQ (reference sequence). V was trimmed by 3 bases and J by 7 bases, leaving 22 bases between them. In DNA form, the CDR3 reads TGTGCCAGCAGCTTTGTGCAGGGGCGGGGGTTGGAGAATTCACCCCTCCACTTT. Amino acid sequence: CASSFVQGRGLENSPLHF.

Here the CDR3 reads CASSYSPGVKNTEAFF. Here the CDR3 DNA reads TGTGCCAGCAGTTACTCTCCGGGAGTGAAGAACACTGAAGCTTTCTTT. The V call is TRBV6-5, the J call TRBJ1-1; D is ambiguous. Trimming removed 0 bases from V and 1 base from J, with 12 bases in between. Germline V CDR1 and CDR2: MNHEY, SVGAGI. The CDR3 is 16 residues long.

The chain has TRBV6-5 and TRBJ1-3; TRBD1 is a possible D gene (5 bases). Germline CDR1 is MNHEY and CDR2 is SVGAGI. This CDR3 region has 14 residues. V lost 6 bases and J lost 4, with 13 bases in between. DNA for the CDR3: TGTGCCAGCAGCTGGGACCGCTCAGGAAACACCATATATTTT. This encodes CASSWDRSGNTIYF.

This clone was counted a few times. J is TRBJ1-5 and V is TRBV2; unclear D gene. Germline loops: CDR1 SNHLY, CDR2 FYNNEI. V shed 6 bases and J shed 0 bases, with 18 bases lying between them. This CDR3 has 17 amino acids. The CDR3 protein is CASRRSLERYSNQPQHF. Written as DNA, the CDR3 is TGTGCCAGCAGACGAAGCTTGGAGCGGTATAGCAATCAGCCCCAGCATTTT.

This rearrangement joins TRBV5-4 to TRBJ1-3; 9 bases agree with TRBD1. Germline CDR1 reads SGHNT; CDR2 reads YYREEE (reference sequence). The trim removed 3 bases at V and 3 bases at J, leaving 10 bases unmatched. This CDR3 contains 17 residues. The CDR3 sequence: CASSSDGDRGYGNTIYF. The DNA for the CDR3 is TGTGCCAGCAGCTCCGACGGCGACAGGGGGTATGGAAACACCATATATTTT.

V usage is TRBV14 and J usage is TRBJ1-1; possible D gene TRBD1, 6 bases. V was cut by 4 bases and J by 4 bases, with 13 bases left in between. The CDR3 contains 14 residues. Looked up from germline, CDR1 is SGHDN and CDR2 is FVKESK. The CDR3 spells CASSPVQGSTEAFF. The CDR3 bases are TGTGCCAGCAGCCCCGTACAGGGAAGCACTGAAGCTTTCTTT.

This chain links TRBV11-1 with TRBJ2-5; no reliable D call. Germline CDR1 reads SGHAT; CDR2 reads FQDESV (reference sequence). With 1 base removed from V and 3 bases from J, the gap between germline ends came to 0 bases. The CDR3 extends over 11 amino acids. The CDR3 reads CASSLEETQYF. CDR3 bases: TGTGCCAGCAGCTTAGAAGAGACCCAGTACTTC.

Concerning this clone: An end of the junction does not agree with germline; a read error may underlie this. The DNA of the CDR3 is TGTGCTAGTGTTTTGCGGACGAATTCCAGGGATACGCAGTATTTT. It translates to CASVLRTNSRDTQYF. The J gene is TRBJ2-3, the V gene TRBV12-5; D unresolved. The CDR3 has 15 amino acids. Germline V CDR1 and CDR2: LGHNT, FRNRAP. Supplemented by reference TRBV12-5 and TRBJ2-3, the full variable domain reads DARVTQTPRHKVTEMGQEVTMRCQPILGHNTVFWYRQTMMQGLELLAYFRNRAPLDDSGMPKDRFSAEMPDATLATLKIQPSEPRDSAVYFCASVLRTNSRDTQYFGPGTRLTVL.

The rearrangement uses TRBV7-9 and TRBJ1-1; D not certain. V was shortened by 1 base and J by 3 bases, with 12 bases between the two germline ends. Germline V gene sequence: CDR1 SEHNR, CDR2 FQNEAQ (reference sequence). CDR3 length: 15 residues. CDR3 sequence (DNA): TGTGCCAGCAGCTTAGAAGGAGGCAGCGACACTGAAGCTTTCTTT. Protein: CASSLEGGSDTEAFF.

This clone has a single count. The chain is built from TRBV28 and TRBJ2-5, with 10 nucleotides matching TRBD2. Germline V gives CDR1 MDHEN, CDR2 SYDVKM. V gave up 1 base and J gave up 5 bases; unmatched junction bases: 4. The CDR3 is 15 residues long. The CDR3, as DNA: TGTGCCAGCAGTTTATCGCTAGCGGGGGTGGAGACCCAGTACTTC. It yields the protein CASSLSLAGVETQYF.

Comment on this clone: One end of the junction is discordant with germline, which a read error may explain. J is TRBJ1-1 and V is TRBV7-9; D gene unclear. CDR3 length equals 14 residues. Looked up from germline, CDR1 is SEHNR and CDR2 is FQNEAQ (reference sequence). The CDR3 region is CASTLVGAGAEAFF. CDR3 in DNA: TGTGCCAGCACCTTAGTGGGAGCGGGAGCTGAAGCTTTCTTT.

The chain employs TRBV5-1 and TRBJ1-1; tentatively, D is TRBD1 (5 bases). Trimming shortened V by 1 base and J by 4 bases, and 8 bases separated the two germline ends. The CDR3 sequence is 13 residues long. The V gene's germline CDR1 is SGHRS and CDR2 YFSETQ. Written as DNA, the CDR3 is TGCGCCAGCAGCTTGAACGGGGGCACTGAAGCTTTCTTT. Translation: CASSLNGGTEAFF.

This clone was observed a handful of times. The chain couples TRBV2 to TRBJ1-6, with a possible D match to TRBD1 (6 bases). From germline, CDR1 is SNHLY and CDR2 FYNNEI. V was cut by 3 bases and J by 5 bases, with 11 bases left in between. The length of the CDR3 is 15 residues. CDR3 nucleotides: TGTGCCAGCAGTGACAGGGGCCTCGATAATTCACCCCTCCACTTT. Amino acid sequence: CASSDRGLDNSPLHF. The variable domain in full, with the rest retrieved from reference TRBV2 and TRBJ1-6, is EPEVTQTPSHQVTQMGQEVILRCVPISNHLYFYWYRQILGQKVEFLVSFYNNEISEKSEIFDDQFSVERPDGSNFTLKIRSTKLEDSAMYFCASSDRGLDNSPLHFGNGTRLTVT.

The genes are TRBV5-1 and TRBJ2-1; 7 nucleotides match TRBD2. This CDR3 spans 16 amino acids. The germline gives CDR1 SGHRS, CDR2 YFSETQ. With 4 bases clipped from V and 2 bases from J, the junction kept 9 bases outside the gene matches. CDR3 in amino acids: CASSLVGGTTYNEQFF. CDR3 DNA: TGCGCCAGCAGCCTAGTCGGGGGGACTACCTACAATGAGCAGTTCTTC.

In its sample, this clone is medium-sized. The chain combines TRBV20-1 with TRBJ1-1; D is ambiguous. There are 11 residues in the CDR3. CDR1 and CDR2 from the germline V gene are DFQATT and SNEGSKA (reference sequence). Trimming took off 1 base at V and 8 bases at J, with 8 bases between the two ends. This CDR3 is CSARGATEAFF. The DNA for the CDR3 is TGCAGTGCTAGAGGGGCGACAGAAGCTTTCTTT.

The genes are TRBV5-6 and TRBJ2-4; D unresolved. The CDR3 totals 14 residues. V was cut by 1 base and J by 9 bases, with 14 bases left in between. CDR1 and CDR2 (germline): SGHDT, YYEEEE. CDR3 region: CASSLSDTPTIQYF. In nucleotides, the CDR3 is TGTGCCAGCAGCTTGTCCGACACCCCAACCATTCAGTACTTC.

This clone has a single count. This chain uses TRBV15 with TRBJ2-2; D ambiguous. There are 16 residues in the CDR3. From germline, CDR1 is LNHNV and CDR2 YYDKDF (reference sequence). Trimming took 0 bases from V and 1 from J, leaving 9 bases between them. The CDR3 bases are TGTGCCACCAGCAGAGATCGGGCCCTGAACACCGGGGAGCTGTTTTTT. Translation: CATSRDRALNTGELFF.

The chain couples TRBV19 to TRBJ1-5; TRBD1 might be the D (5 bases). The germline gives CDR1 LNHDA, CDR2 SQIVND (reference sequence). V shed 6 bases and J shed 4 bases, with 19 bases lying between them. The CDR3 length is 16 residues. CDR3 sequence (DNA): TGTGCCAGTAGCTCGGTCTTCGGGACGGTGAATCAGCCCCAGCATTTT. It codes for CASSSVFGTVNQPQHF.

This sequence joins TRBV9 and TRBJ2-5, with D possibly being TRBD1 or TRBD2 (6 bases each). The CDR3 is made up of 15 amino acids. Germline CDR1 reads SGDLS; CDR2 reads YYNGEE. V shed 0 bases and J shed 3 bases, with 12 bases lying between them. The CDR3 sequence is CASSVAVGGKETQYF. In DNA form, the CDR3 reads TGTGCCAGCAGCGTAGCTGTGGGGGGCAAAGAGACCCAGTACTTC.

The CDR3 region is CASSPWGTGGGYTF. Here the CDR3 DNA reads TGTGCCAGCAGTCCGTGGGGGACAGGGGGAGGCTACACCTTC. The rearrangement uses TRBV6-1 and TRBJ1-2; 11 nucleotides align to TRBD1. There are 14 residues in the CDR3. The V gene's germline CDR1 is MNHNS and CDR2 SASEGT. The V segment lost 5 bases and the J segment 8 bases; nucleotides outside the gene matches: 7.

The chain is built from TRBV9 and TRBJ1-2; TRBD1 matches 8 bases. The CDR3 is 14 residues long. Looked up from germline, CDR1 is SGDLS and CDR2 is YYNGEE. V shed 0 bases and J 8 bases; nucleotides not matched to a gene: 6. The CDR3 is CASSVGQGHWGYTF. The CDR3 nucleotides read TGTGCCAGCAGCGTAGGACAGGGGCATTGGGGCTACACCTTC.